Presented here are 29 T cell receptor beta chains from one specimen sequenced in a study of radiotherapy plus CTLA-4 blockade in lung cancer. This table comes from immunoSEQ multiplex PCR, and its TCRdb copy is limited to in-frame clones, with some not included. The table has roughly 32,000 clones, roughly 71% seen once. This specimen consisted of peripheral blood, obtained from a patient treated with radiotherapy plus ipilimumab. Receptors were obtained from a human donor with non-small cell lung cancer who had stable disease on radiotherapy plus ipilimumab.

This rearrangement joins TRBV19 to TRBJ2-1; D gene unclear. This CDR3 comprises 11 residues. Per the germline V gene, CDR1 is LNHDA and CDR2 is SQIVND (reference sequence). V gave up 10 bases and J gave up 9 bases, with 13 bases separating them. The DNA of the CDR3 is TGTGCCACCGCAGTTTATTCTGAGCAGTTCTTC. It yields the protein CATAVYSEQFF.

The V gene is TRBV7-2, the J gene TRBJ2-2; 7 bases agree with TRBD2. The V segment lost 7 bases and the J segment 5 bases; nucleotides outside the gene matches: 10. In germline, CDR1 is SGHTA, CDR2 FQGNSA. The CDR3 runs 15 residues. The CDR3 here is CASKGEAGRTGELFF. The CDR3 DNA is TGTGCCAGCAAAGGGGAAGCGGGAAGGACCGGGGAGCTGTTTTTT.

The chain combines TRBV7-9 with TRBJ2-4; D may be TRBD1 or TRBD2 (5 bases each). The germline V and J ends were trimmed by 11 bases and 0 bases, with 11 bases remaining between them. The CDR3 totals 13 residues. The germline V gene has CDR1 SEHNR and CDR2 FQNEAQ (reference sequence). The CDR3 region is CAGGVSAKNIQYF. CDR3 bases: TGTGCCGGGGGAGTATCAGCCAAAAACATTCAGTACTTC.

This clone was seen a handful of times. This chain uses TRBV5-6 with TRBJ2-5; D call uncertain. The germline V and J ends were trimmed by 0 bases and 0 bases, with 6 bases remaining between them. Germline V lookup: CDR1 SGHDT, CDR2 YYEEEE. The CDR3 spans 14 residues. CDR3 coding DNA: TGTGCCAGCAGCTTGGGGTTCCACCAAGAGACCCAGTACTTC. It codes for CASSLGFHQETQYF.

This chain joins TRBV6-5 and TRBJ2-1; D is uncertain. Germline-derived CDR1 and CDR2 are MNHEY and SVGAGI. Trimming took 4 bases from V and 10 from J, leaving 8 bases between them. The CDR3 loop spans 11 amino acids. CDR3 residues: CASSLRSEQFF. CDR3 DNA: TGTGCCAGCAGTTTAAGGTCCGAGCAGTTCTTC.

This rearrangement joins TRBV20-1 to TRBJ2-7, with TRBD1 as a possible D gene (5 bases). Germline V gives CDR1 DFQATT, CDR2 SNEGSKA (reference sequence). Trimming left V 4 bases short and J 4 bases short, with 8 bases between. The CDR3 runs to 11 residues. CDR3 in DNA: TGCAGTGCTAAAGGGGTTTACGAGCAGTACTTC. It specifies CSAKGVYEQYF.

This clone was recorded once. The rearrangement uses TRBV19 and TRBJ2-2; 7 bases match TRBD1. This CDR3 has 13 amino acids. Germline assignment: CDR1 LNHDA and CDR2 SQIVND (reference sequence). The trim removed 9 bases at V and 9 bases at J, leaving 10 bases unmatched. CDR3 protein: CASGTANSWELFF. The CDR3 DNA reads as TGTGCCAGCGGGACAGCGAATTCCTGGGAGCTGTTTTTT.

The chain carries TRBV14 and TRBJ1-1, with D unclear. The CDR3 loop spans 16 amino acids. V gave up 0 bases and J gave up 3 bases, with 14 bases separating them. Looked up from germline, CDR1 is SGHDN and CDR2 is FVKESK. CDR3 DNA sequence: TGTGCCAGCAGCCAAGACTCCTGGGTCGGGGACACTGAAGCTTTCTTT. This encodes CASSQDSWVGDTEAFF.

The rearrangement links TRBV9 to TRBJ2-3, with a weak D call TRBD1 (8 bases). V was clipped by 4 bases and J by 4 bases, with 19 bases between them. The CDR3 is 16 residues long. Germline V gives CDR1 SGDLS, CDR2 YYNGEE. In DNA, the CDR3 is TGTGCCAGCAGCACGGCGGACAGGGAGGGGGCAGATACGCAGTATTTT. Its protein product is CASSTADREGADTQYF. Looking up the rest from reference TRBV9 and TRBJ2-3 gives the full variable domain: DSGVTQTPKHLITATGQRVTLRCSPRSGDLSVYWYQQSLDQGLQFLIQYYNGEERAKGNILERFSAQQFPDLHSELNLSSLELGDSALYFCASSTADREGADTQYFGPGTRLTVL.

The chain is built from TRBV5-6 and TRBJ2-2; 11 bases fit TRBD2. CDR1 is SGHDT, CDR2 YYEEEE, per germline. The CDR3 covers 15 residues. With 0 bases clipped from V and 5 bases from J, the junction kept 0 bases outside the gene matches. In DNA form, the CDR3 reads TGTGCCAGCAGCTTGGGACTAGCGGGGACCGGGGAGCTGTTTTTT. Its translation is CASSLGLAGTGELFF.

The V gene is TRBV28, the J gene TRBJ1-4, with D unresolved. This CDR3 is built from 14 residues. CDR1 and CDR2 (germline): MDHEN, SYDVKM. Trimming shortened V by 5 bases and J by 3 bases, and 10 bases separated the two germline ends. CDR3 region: CASSQRMANEKLFF. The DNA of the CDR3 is TGTGCCAGCAGTCAGCGGATGGCTAATGAAAAACTGTTTTTT.

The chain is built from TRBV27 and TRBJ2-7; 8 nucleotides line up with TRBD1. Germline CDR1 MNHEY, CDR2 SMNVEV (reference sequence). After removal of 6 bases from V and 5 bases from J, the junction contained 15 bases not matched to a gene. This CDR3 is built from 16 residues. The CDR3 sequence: CASSRRSDRAGDEQYF. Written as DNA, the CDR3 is TGTGCCAGCAGCAGACGATCGGACAGGGCTGGGGACGAGCAGTACTTC.

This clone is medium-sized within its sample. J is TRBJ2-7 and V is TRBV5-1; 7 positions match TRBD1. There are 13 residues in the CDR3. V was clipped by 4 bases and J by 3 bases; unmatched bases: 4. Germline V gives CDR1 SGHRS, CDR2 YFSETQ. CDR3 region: CASSPGQSYEQYF. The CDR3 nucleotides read TGCGCCAGCAGCCCGGGACAGAGCTACGAGCAGTACTTC.

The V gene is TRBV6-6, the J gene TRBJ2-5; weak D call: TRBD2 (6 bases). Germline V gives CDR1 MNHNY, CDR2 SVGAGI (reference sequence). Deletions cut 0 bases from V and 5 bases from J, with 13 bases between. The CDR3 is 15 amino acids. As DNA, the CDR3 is TGTGCCAGCAGTTACTCTGGGACTCGGGGGGAGACCCAGTACTTC. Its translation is CASSYSGTRGETQYF.

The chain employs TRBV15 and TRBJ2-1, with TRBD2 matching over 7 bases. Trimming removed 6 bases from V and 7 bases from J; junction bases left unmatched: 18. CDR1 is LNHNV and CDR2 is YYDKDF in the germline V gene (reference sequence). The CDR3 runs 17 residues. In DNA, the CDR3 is TGTGCCACCAGTAGGAAGGTCCCAGGCGGGAGTGGGAATGAGCAGTTCTTC. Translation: CATSRKVPGGSGNEQFF. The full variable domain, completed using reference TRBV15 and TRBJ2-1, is DAMVIQNPRYQVTQFGKPVTLSCSQTLNHNVMYWYQQKSSQAPKLLFHYYDKDFNNEADTPDNFQSRRPNTSFCFLDIRSPGLGDTAMYLCATSRKVPGGSGNEQFFGPGTRLTVL.

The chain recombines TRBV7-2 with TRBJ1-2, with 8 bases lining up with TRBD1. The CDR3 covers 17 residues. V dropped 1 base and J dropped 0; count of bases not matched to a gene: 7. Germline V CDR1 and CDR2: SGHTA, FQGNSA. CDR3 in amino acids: CASSLDRTGQSNYGYTF. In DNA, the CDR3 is TGTGCCAGCAGCTTAGACCGGACAGGGCAGTCTAACTATGGCTACACCTTC.

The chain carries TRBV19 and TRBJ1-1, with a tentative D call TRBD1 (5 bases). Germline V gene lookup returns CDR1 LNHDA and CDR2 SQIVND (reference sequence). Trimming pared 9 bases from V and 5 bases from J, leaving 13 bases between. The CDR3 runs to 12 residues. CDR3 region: CASRGTGTEAFF. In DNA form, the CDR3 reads TGTGCCAGCCGGGGCACGGGTACTGAAGCTTTCTTT.

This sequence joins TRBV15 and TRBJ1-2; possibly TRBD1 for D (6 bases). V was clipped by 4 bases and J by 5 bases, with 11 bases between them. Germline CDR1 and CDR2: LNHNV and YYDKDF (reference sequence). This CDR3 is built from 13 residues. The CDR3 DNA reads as TGTGCCACCAGCATGACAGGACTTTATGGCTACACCTTC. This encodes CATSMTGLYGYTF.

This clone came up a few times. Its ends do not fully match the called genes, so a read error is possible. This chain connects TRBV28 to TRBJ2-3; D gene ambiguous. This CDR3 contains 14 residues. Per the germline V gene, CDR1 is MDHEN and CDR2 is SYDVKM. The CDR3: CASREVGAAGPSRF. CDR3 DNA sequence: TGTGCCAGCAGGGAAGTGGGTGCTGCCGGGCCGTCGCGTTTT.

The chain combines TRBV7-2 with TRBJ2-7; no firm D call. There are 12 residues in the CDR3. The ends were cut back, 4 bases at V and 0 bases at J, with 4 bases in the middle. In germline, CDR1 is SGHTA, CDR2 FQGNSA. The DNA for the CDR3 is TGTGCCAGCAGCTCGAGCTCCTACGAGCAGTACTTC. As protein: CASSSSSYEQYF. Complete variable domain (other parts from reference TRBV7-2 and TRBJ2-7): GAGVSQSPSNKVTEKGKDVELRCDPISGHTALYWYRQSLGQGLEFLIYFQGNSAPDKSGLPSDRFSAERTGGSVSTLTIQRTQQEDSAVYLCASSSSSYEQYFGPGTRLTVT.

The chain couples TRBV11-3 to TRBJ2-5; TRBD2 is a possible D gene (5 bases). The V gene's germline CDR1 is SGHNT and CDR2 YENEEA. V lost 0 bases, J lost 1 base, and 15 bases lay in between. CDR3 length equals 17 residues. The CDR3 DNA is TGTGCCAGCAGCTTAGATGGGGTTAGCGCGGCCCAAGAGACCCAGTACTTC. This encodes CASSLDGVSAAQETQYF.

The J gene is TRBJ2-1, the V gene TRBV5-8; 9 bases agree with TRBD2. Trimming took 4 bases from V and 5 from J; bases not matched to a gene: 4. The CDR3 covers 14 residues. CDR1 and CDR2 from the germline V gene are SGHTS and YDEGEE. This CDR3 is CASSRTSAHNEQFF. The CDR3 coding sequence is TGTGCCAGCAGCCGGACTAGCGCCCACAATGAGCAGTTCTTC.

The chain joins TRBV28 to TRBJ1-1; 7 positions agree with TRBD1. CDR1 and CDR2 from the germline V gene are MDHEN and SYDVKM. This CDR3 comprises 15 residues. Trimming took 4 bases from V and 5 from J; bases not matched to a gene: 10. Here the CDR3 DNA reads TGTGCCAGCAGTTCCTCATCAGGGGGAACGACTGAAGCTTTCTTT. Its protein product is CASSSSSGGTTEAFF.

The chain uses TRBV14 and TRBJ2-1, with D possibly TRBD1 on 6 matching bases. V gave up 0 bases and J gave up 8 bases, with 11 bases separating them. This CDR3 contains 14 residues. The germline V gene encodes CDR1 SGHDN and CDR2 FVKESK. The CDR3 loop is CASSQDSGDHEQFF. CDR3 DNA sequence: TGTGCCAGCAGCCAAGATTCAGGGGACCATGAGCAGTTCTTC.

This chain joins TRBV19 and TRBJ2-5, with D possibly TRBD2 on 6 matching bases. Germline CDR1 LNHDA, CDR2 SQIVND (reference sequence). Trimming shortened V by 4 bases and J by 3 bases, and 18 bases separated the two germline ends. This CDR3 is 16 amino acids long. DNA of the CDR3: TGTGCCAGTAGTAGGGTTTTACCCTCGGGGGAAGAGACCCAGTACTTC. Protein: CASSRVLPSGEETQYF. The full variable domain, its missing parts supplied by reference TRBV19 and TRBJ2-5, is DGGITQSPKYLFRKEGQNVTLSCEQNLNHDAMYWYRQDPGQGLRLIYYSQIVNDFQKGDIAEGYSVSREKKESFPLTVTSAQKNPTAFYLCASSRVLPSGEETQYFGPGTRLLVL.

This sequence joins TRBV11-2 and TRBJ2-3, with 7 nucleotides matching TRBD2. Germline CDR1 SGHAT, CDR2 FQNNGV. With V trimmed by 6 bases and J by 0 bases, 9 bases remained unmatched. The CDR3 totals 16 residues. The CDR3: CASRGPGGSSTDTQYF. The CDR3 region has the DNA TGTGCCAGCAGGGGGCCGGGAGGCTCTAGCACAGATACGCAGTATTTT.

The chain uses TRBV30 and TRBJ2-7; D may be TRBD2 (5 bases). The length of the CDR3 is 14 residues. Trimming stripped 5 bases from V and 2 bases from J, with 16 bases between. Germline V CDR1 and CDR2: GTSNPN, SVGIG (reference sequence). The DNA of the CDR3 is TGTGCCTGGGGAATGCAAGGCGGGCCCTACGAGCAGTACTTC. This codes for CAWGMQGGPYEQYF.

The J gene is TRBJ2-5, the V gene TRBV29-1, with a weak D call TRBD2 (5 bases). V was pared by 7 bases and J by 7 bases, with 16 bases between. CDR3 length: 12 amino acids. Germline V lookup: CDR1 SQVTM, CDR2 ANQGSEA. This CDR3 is CSASWAGGTQYF. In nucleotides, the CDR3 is TGCAGCGCCTCTTGGGCAGGAGGGACCCAGTACTTC.

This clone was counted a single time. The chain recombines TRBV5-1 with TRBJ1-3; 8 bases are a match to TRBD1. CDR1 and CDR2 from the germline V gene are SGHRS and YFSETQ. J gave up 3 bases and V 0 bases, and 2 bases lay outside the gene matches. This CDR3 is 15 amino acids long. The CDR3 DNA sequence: TGCGCCAGCAGCTTGGAAGGACAGGGTGGAAACACCATATATTTT. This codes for CASSLEGQGGNTIYF.